This T cell receptor beta chain emerged from a study of T cell responses to AZD1222 COVID-19 vaccine. Generated by immunoSEQ multiplex PCR, the TCRdb table keeps only in-frame clones and is missing some. The sample comprises 35,000 to 45,000 clones, about three quarters of which are singletons, and 3% to 5% rests with the top ten. Study-wide findings and caveats: Possibly, clonal diversity was underestimated; donors were largely white British and included more females.

Notes on this clone: What it binds is unknown.

The input for sequencing was peripheral blood, taken on day 0 of AZD1222 vaccination. The source is an adult in good health.

This CDR3 reads CASSEGLAGQFF. For the CDR3, the DNA is TGCGCCAGCAGTGAGGGGTTGGCCGGGCAGTTCTTC. The chain joins TRBV10-1 to TRBJ2-1, with D uncertain. Trimming cost V 2 bases and J 12 bases, with 11 bases left between them. The CDR3 is 12 residues long. Germline loops: CDR1 WNHNN, CDR2 SYGVQD (reference sequence).